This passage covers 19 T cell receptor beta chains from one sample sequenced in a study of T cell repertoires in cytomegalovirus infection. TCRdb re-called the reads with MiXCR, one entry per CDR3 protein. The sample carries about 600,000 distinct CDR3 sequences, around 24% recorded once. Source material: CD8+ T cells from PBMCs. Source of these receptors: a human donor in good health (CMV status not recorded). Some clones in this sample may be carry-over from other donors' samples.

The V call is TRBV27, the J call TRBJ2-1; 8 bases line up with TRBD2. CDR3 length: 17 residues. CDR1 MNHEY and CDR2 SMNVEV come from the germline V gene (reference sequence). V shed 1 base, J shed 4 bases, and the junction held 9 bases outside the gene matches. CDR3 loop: CASSLYPGLEKYNEQFF. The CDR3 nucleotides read TGTGCCAGCAGTTTATATCCGGGACTAGAAAAATACAATGAGCAGTTCTTC.

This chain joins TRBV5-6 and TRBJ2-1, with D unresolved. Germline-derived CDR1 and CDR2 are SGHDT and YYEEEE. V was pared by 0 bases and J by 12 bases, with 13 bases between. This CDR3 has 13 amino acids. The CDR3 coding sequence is TGTGCCAGCAGCTTGGGCTTTAAAAGTACGCAGTTCTTC. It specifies CASSLGFKSTQFF.

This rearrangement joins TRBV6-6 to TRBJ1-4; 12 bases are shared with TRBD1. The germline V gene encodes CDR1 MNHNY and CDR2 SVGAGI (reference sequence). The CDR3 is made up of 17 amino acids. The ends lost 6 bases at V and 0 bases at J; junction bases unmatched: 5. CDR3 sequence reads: CASRRDRGRATNEKLFF. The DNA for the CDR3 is TGTGCCAGCAGACGGGACAGGGGGCGGGCAACTAATGAAAAACTGTTTTTT.

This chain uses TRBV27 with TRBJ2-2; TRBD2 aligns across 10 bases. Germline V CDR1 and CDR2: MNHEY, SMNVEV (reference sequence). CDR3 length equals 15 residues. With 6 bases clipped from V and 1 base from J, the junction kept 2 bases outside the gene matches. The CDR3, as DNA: TGTGCCAGCAGGCCTAGCGGGGGGAACACCGGGGAGCTGTTTTTT. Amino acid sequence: CASRPSGGNTGELFF.

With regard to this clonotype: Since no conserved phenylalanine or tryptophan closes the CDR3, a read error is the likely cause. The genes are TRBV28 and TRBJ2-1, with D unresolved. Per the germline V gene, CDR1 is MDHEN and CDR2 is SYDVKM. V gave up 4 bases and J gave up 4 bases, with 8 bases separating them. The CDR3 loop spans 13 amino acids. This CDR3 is CASSSPQYNEQFL. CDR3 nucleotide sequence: TGTGCCAGCAGTTCCCCCCAGTACAATGAGCAGTTCTTG.

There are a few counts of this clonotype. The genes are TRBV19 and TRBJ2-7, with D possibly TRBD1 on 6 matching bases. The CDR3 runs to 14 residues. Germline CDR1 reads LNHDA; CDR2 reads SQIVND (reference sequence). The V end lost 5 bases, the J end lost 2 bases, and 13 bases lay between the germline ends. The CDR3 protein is CASSPLGQPYEQYF. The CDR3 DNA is TGTGCCAGTAGTCCCCTCGGACAGCCCTACGAGCAGTACTTC.

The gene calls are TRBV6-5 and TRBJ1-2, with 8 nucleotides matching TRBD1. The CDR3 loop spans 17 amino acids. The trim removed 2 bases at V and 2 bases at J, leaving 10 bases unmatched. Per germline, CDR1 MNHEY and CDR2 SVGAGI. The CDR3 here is CASSYQKPDRVNYGYTF. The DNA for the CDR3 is TGTGCCAGCAGTTACCAAAAACCGGACAGGGTAAACTATGGCTACACCTTC.

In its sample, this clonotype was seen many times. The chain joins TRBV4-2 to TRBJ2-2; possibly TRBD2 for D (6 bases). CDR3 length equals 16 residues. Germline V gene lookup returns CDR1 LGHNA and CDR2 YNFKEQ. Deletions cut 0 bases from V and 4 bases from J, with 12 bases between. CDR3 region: CASSQEKGGGTGELFF. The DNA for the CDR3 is TGTGCCAGCAGCCAAGAGAAGGGAGGAGGCACCGGGGAGCTGTTTTTT.

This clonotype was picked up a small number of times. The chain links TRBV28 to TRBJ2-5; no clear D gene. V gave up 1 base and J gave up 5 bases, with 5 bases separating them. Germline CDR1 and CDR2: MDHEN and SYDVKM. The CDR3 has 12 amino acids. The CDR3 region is CASSLSLETQYF. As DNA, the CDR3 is TGTGCCAGCAGTTTATCTCTGGAGACCCAGTACTTC.

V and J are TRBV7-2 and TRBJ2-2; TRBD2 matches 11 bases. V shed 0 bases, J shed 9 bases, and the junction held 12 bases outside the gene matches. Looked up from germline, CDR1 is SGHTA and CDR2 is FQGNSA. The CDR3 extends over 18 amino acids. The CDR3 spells CASSLALAGGLNIWELFF. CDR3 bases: TGTGCCAGCAGCTTAGCCCTAGCGGGGGGCCTGAACATCTGGGAGCTGTTTTTT. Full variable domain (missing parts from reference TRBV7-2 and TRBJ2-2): GAGVSQSPSNKVTEKGKDVELRCDPISGHTALYWYRQSLGQGLEFLIYFQGNSAPDKSGLPSDRFSAERTGGSVSTLTIQRTQQEDSAVYLCASSLALAGGLNIWELFFGEGSRLTVL.

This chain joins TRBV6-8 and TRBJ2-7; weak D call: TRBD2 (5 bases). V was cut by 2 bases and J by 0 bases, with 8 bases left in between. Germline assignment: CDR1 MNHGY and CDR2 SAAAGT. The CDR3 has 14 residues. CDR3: CASSYGGYSYEQYF. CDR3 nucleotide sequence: TGTGCCAGCAGTTACGGAGGCTACTCCTACGAGCAGTACTTC.

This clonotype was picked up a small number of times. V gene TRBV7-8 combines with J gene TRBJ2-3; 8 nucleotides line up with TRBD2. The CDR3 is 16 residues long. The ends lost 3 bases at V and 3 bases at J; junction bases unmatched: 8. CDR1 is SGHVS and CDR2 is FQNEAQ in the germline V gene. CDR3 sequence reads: CASSLWSGGRTDTQYF. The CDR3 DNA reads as TGTGCCAGCAGCTTGTGGAGCGGGGGCAGGACAGATACGCAGTATTTT.

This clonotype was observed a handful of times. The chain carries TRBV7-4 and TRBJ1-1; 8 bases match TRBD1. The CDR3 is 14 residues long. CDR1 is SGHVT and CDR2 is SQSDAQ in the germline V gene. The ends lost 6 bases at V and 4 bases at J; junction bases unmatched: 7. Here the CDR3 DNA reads TGTGCCAGCAGTGATCTTCAGGGGGCCACTGAAGCTTTCTTT. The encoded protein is CASSDLQGATEAFF.

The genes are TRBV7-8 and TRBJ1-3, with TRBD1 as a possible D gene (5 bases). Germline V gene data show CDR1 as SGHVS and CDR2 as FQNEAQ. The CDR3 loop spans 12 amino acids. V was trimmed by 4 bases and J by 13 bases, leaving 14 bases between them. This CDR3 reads CASSSSANRIYF. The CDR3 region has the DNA TGTGCCAGCAGCTCTTCTGCAAACAGGATATATTTT. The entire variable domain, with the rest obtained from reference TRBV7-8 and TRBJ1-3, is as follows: GAGVSQSPRYKVAKRGQDVALRCDPISGHVSLFWYQQALGQGPEFLTYFQNEAQLDKSGLPSDRFFAERPEGSVSTLKIQRTQQEDSAVYLCASSSSANRIYFGEGSWLTVV.

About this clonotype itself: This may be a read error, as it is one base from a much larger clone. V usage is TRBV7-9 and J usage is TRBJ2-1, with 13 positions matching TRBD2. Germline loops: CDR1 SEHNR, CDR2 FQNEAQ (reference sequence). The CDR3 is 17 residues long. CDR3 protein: CVSSSSTSGGPYNEQFF. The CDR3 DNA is TGTGTCAGCAGCTCCTCGACTAGCGGGGGGCCCTACAATGAGCAGTTCTTC.

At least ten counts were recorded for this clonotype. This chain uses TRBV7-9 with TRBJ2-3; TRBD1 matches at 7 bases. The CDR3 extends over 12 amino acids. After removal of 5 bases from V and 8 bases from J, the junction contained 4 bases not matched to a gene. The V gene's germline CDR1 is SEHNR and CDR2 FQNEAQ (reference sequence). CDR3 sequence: CASSTTGRTQYF. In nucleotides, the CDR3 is TGTGCCAGCAGCACGACAGGGCGTACGCAGTATTTT.

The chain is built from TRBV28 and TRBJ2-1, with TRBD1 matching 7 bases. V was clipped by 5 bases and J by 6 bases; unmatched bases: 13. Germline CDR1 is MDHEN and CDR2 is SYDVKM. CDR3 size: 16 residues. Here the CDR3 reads CASSPRDRPNLNEQFF. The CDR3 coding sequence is TGTGCCAGCAGTCCAAGGGACAGACCCAATCTCAATGAGCAGTTCTTC.

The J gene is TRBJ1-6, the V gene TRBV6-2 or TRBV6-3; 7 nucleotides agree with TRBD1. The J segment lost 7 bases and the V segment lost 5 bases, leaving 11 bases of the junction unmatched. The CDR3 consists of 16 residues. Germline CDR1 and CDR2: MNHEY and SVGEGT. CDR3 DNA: TGTGCCAGCAGTCGGCTCCGGGACAGCGAAAATTCACCCCTCCACTTT. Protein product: CASSRLRDSENSPLHF.

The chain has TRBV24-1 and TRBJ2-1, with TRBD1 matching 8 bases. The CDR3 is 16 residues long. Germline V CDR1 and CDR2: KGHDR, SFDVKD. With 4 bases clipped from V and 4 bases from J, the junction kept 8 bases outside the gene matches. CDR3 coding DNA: TGTGCCACCAGTGAACGTAACAGGGGGATTTACAATGAGCAGTTCTTC. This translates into CATSERNRGIYNEQFF.